This T cell receptor beta chain was identified during a study of cytomegalovirus exposure and HLA in healthy donors. Repertoires were generated with immunoSEQ multiplex PCR, while TCRdb's copy carries only in-frame clones and drops some. Seen here are a few hundred thousand clones, roughly nine tenths observed once, and the top ten hold more than 10%. For this clone: Its target is unknown.

Germline V gives CDR1 KGHSH, CDR2 LQKENI. This CDR3 has 16 amino acids. V was clipped by 0 bases and J by 7 bases; unmatched bases: 8. General study results and limits: Most observed TCR sequences were rare, whereas some public TCRs were detected in many donors. The authors confirmed in vitro that three CMV-associated chains were specific for CMV antigens. First-cohort TCR clusters tended to co-occur in the 130 or so validation repertoires, a later analysis found. Cytomegalovirus status, reportedly, was diagnosed with high specificity and sensitivity by the classifier.

The receptor's source is a man between 18 and 35 years old in good health and CMV-seropositive. The source material was PBMCs. The rearrangement joins TRBV18 to TRBJ1-5; 8 bases fit TRBD1. The CDR3 protein is CASSPPGAGGGQPQHF. The CDR3, as DNA: TGTGCCAGCTCACCACCGGGGGCAGGGGGCGGGCAGCCCCAGCATTTT.